The next 21 T cell receptor beta chains were all read from a single sample in a study of blood T cell repertoires in COVID-19. Some clones are missing from TCRdb's copy, which holds only in-frame ones; the method was immunoSEQ multiplex PCR. The repertoire holds about 220,000 clones, with over 80% as singletons. Sequenced sample: peripheral blood. The receptors originated from a human donor in a cohort sampled during active COVID-19.

The rearrangement joins TRBV15 to TRBJ2-7; D perhaps matches TRBD2 (5 bases). The CDR3 spans 15 residues. The germline CDR1 and CDR2 sequences are LNHNV and YYDKDF (reference sequence). Trimming left V 0 bases short and J 3 bases short, with 12 bases between. Here the CDR3 DNA reads TGTGCCACCAGCAGAGATAGGCGCGGGTACTACGAGCAGTACTTC. Its translation is CATSRDRRGYYEQYF.

The gene calls are TRBV5-1 and TRBJ1-3, with 8 bases identical to TRBD1. Per the germline V gene, CDR1 is SGHRS and CDR2 is YFSETQ. With 1 base clipped from V and 2 bases from J, the junction kept 5 bases outside the gene matches. The CDR3 spans 16 residues. The CDR3, as DNA: TGCGCCAGCAGCTTGCCCACAGGGGGTGCTGGAAACACCATATATTTT. It specifies CASSLPTGGAGNTIYF.

In the case of this clone: The same CDR3 is also encoded by other DNA sequences in this sample. The J gene is TRBJ2-7, the V gene TRBV24-1; no definite D call. Germline V lookup: CDR1 KGHDR, CDR2 SFDVKD. V was trimmed by 3 bases and J by 2 bases, leaving 7 bases between them. The CDR3 runs 13 residues. CDR3 DNA: TGTGCCACCAGTGATAGCACCGCCTACGAGCAGTACTTC. Protein product: CATSDSTAYEQYF.

This chain joins TRBV6-6 and TRBJ2-7; 11 bases line up with TRBD2. This CDR3 has 12 residues. V dropped 10 bases and J dropped 3; count of bases not matched to a gene: 2. Germline V gene data show CDR1 as MNHNY and CDR2 as SVGAGI (reference sequence). The CDR3 DNA is TGTGCCACTACTAGCGGGGGCTACGAGCAGTACTTC. Protein: CATTSGGYEQYF.

J is TRBJ2-6 and V is TRBV7-2; D is undetermined. Germline V gene lookup returns CDR1 SGHTA and CDR2 FQGNSA. V was trimmed by 1 base and J by 0 bases, leaving 13 bases between them. The CDR3 is 18 residues long. Here the CDR3 reads CASSLVSRGRSGANVLTF. The CDR3 nucleotides are TGTGCCAGCAGCTTAGTATCGCGAGGCCGCTCTGGGGCCAACGTCCTGACTTTC.

The chain links TRBV2 to TRBJ2-7; TRBD1 matches 10 bases. This CDR3 spans 13 amino acids. Germline V gives CDR1 SNHLY, CDR2 FYNNEI. Here the CDR3 DNA reads TGTCTAGGAAGGGGACAGGGGAACCACGAGCAGTACTTC. Its translation is CLGRGQGNHEQYF.

This rearrangement joins TRBV28 to TRBJ1-5, with 7 bases fitting TRBD1. V shed 7 bases, J shed 2 bases, and the junction held 2 bases outside the gene matches. CDR1 is MDHEN, CDR2 SYDVKM, per germline. The CDR3 is 13 amino acids. The CDR3 reads CASKGAGNQPQHF. For the CDR3, the DNA is TGTGCCAGCAAGGGGGCCGGCAATCAGCCCCAGCATTTT. Variable domain in full (rest from reference TRBV28 and TRBJ1-5): DVKVTQSSRYLVKRTGEKVFLECVQDMDHENMFWYRQDPGLGLRLIYFSYDVKMKEKGDIPEGYSVSREKKERFSLILESASTNQTSMYLCASKGAGNQPQHFGDGTRLSIL.

The rearrangement joins TRBV9 to TRBJ2-4, with 9 bases identical to TRBD1. The CDR3 contains 16 residues. The V and J ends lost 3 bases and 7 bases, in that order; junction bases with no gene match: 11. Germline CDR1 SGDLS, CDR2 YYNGEE. The chain's CDR3 is CASSAQQGAGRNIQYF. The DNA for the CDR3 is TGTGCCAGCAGCGCTCAACAGGGGGCCGGCCGGAACATTCAGTACTTC. Supplemented by reference TRBV9 and TRBJ2-4, the full variable domain reads DSGVTQTPKHLITATGQRVTLRCSPRSGDLSVYWYQQSLDQGLQFLIQYYNGEERAKGNILERFSAQQFPDLHSELNLSSLELGDSALYFCASSAQQGAGRNIQYFGAGTRLSVL.

The V gene is TRBV4-3, the J gene TRBJ1-1; D perhaps matches TRBD1 (6 bases). The V end was cut by 0 bases, the J end by 2 bases, with 19 bases between. The V gene's germline CDR1 is LGHNA and CDR2 YSLEER. The CDR3 is 18 amino acids. For the CDR3, the DNA is TGCGCCAGCAGCCAAGAGGGCGCCTTCGGACAGCTTAACACTGAAGCTTTCTTT. Translating it yields CASSQEGAFGQLNTEAFF.

There are many counts of this clone. The sample contains more than one DNA sequence encoding this CDR3. The CDR3 DNA is TGTGCCAGCAGTTGGACTAGCGGGGCCTACGAGCAGTACTTC. Amino acid sequence: CASSWTSGAYEQYF. The chain has TRBV28 and TRBJ2-7; 12 bases agree with TRBD2. J lost 2 bases, V lost 4 bases, and 0 bases had no gene match. This CDR3 contains 14 residues. Germline V gene sequence: CDR1 MDHEN, CDR2 SYDVKM. Supplemented by reference TRBV28 and TRBJ2-7, the full variable domain reads DVKVTQSSRYLVKRTGEKVFLECVQDMDHENMFWYRQDPGLGLRLIYFSYDVKMKEKGDIPEGYSVSREKKERFSLILESASTNQTSMYLCASSWTSGAYEQYFGPGTRLTVT.

This clone was observed once. The chain is built from TRBV11-2 and TRBJ2-1; 14 bases map to TRBD2. In germline, CDR1 is SGHAT, CDR2 FQNNGV. CDR3 size: 15 residues. The ends lost 4 bases at V and 9 bases at J; junction bases unmatched: 5. In DNA form, the CDR3 reads TGTGCCAGCAGCTCGGGACTAGCGGGAGTGGGTGAGCAGTTCTTC. It codes for CASSSGLAGVGEQFF.

The genes are TRBV28 and TRBJ1-5, with 8 bases identical to TRBD1. Germline V gene lookup returns CDR1 MDHEN and CDR2 SYDVKM. V lost 6 bases to trimming and J lost 6 bases; unmatched junction nucleotides: 4. The CDR3 spans 13 residues. The CDR3 protein is CASRRTGSQPQHF. The CDR3 nucleotides are TGTGCCAGCAGAAGGACAGGGAGTCAGCCCCAGCATTTT. The full variable domain, rest sourced from reference TRBV28 and TRBJ1-5, is DVKVTQSSRYLVKRTGEKVFLECVQDMDHENMFWYRQDPGLGLRLIYFSYDVKMKEKGDIPEGYSVSREKKERFSLILESASTNQTSMYLCASRRTGSQPQHFGDGTRLSIL.

The chain recombines TRBV2 with TRBJ2-7, with 7 bases matching TRBD2. The CDR3 covers 14 residues. V dropped 11 bases and J dropped 2; count of bases not matched to a gene: 12. Germline loops: CDR1 SNHLY, CDR2 FYNNEI. CDR3 protein: CALGWGLTTYEQYF. The CDR3 DNA is TGTGCCCTTGGTTGGGGACTAACAACCTACGAGCAGTACTTC.

The CDR3, as DNA: TGTGCCAGCACCGAAACAACCGCTGAGCAGTTCTTC. Protein product: CASTETTAEQFF. J is TRBJ2-1 and V is TRBV6-6; unclear D gene. Germline-derived CDR1 and CDR2 are MNHNY and SVGAGI (reference sequence). With 7 bases removed from V and 9 bases from J, the gap between germline ends came to 13 bases. The CDR3 loop spans 12 amino acids.

The CDR3 DNA reads as TGTGCCAGTAGTATACAGGGGGCGACCGGGGAGCTGTTTTTT. Its protein is CASSIQGATGELFF. The chain couples TRBV19 to TRBJ2-2; 8 bases map to TRBD1. The CDR3 covers 14 residues. The V segment lost 2 bases and the J segment 5 bases; nucleotides outside the gene matches: 1. The V gene's germline CDR1 is LNHDA and CDR2 SQIVND (reference sequence).

This clone has more than one count but fewer than ten. The chain carries TRBV3-1 (or the pseudogene TRBV3-2) and TRBJ1-5; D gene unclear. V was cut by 1 base and J by 0 bases, with 7 bases left in between. CDR1 and CDR2 from the germline V gene are LGHDT and YNNKEL (reference sequence). The CDR3 has 15 amino acids. For the CDR3, the DNA is TGTGCCAGCAGCCAAGGTGCCGGTAGCAATCAGCCCCAGCATTTT. This translates into CASSQGAGSNQPQHF.

This clone was recorded only once. V and J are TRBV5-3 and TRBJ2-5; 7 bases match TRBD1. TRBV5-3 carries the ORF label, with uncertain function. V shed 0 bases, J shed 5 bases, and the junction held 10 bases outside the gene matches. The CDR3 is 16 amino acids. The CDR3 here is CARSLATGKRGETQYF. DNA for the CDR3: TGTGCCAGAAGCTTGGCGACAGGGAAGAGGGGCGAGACCCAGTACTTC.

This clone turned up a few times. The chain carries TRBV7-9 and TRBJ2-3; D is perhaps TRBD2 (6 bases). The V gene's germline CDR1 is SEHNR and CDR2 FQNEAQ (reference sequence). The CDR3 has 15 amino acids. V was clipped by 6 bases and J by 0 bases, with 13 bases between them. The CDR3 loop reads CASRPSSGSTDTQYF. The CDR3 nucleotides read TGTGCCAGCAGACCCTCGAGCGGGAGCACAGATACGCAGTATTTT.

The chain joins TRBV5-4 to TRBJ2-5; 16 bases match TRBD2. V dropped 4 bases and J dropped 5; count of bases not matched to a gene: 5. Germline CDR1 SGHNT, CDR2 YYREEE (reference sequence). There are 16 residues in the CDR3. The chain's CDR3 is CASSLGLAGGGETQYF. The DNA of the CDR3 is TGTGCCAGCAGCCTGGGACTAGCGGGAGGGGGGGAGACCCAGTACTTC.

The chain uses TRBV5-4 and TRBJ2-2, with TRBD2 as a possible D gene (6 bases). CDR1 is SGHNT, CDR2 YYREEE, per germline (reference sequence). This CDR3 region has 16 residues. Trimming stripped 3 bases from V and 7 bases from J, with 19 bases between. The CDR3 bases are TGTGCCAGCAGCTCCGGGGGAAGGCGGGCAAGCGGGGAGCTGTTTTTT. This encodes CASSSGGRRASGELFF.

This clone turned up a few times. The chain couples TRBV5-1 to TRBJ2-3, with 9 bases fitting TRBD1. This CDR3 is 15 amino acids long. The V and J ends lost 4 bases and 5 bases, in that order; junction bases with no gene match: 8. Germline CDR1 and CDR2: SGHRS and YFSETQ. This CDR3 is CASSEQGAGQDTQYF. CDR3 bases: TGCGCCAGCAGCGAACAGGGGGCTGGGCAAGATACGCAGTATTTT.